This TCR beta chain was captured by sequencing in a study of blood T cell repertoires in COVID-19. Across the study: Both acute and convalescent COVID-19 samples were obtained from the United States, Italy and Spain.

Method: immunoSEQ multiplex PCR; TCRdb's copy keeps in-frame clones and lacks some. The top ten clones hold 3.5% to 5.5% of a sample with roughly 240,000 clones, around 78% of them seen once. Looked up from germline, CDR1 is SGHKS and CDR2 is YYEKEE (reference sequence). This CDR3 has 12 amino acids. V lost 0 bases and J lost 10, with 8 bases in between. Specimen: peripheral blood. This receptor was obtained from a man aged 55 to 70 who had recovered from COVID-19. J is TRBJ2-1 and V is TRBV5-5; no definite D call. CDR3: CASSLGRGEQFF. DNA of the CDR3: TGTGCCAGCAGCTTGGGACGAGGAGAGCAGTTCTTC. The full variable domain, in which reference TRBV5-5 and TRBJ2-1 provide the parts outside the CDR3, is DAGVTQSPTHLIKTRGQQVTLRCSPISGHKSVSWYQQVLGQGPQFIFQYYEKEERGRGNFPDRFSARQFPNYSSELNVNALLLGDSALYLCASSLGRGEQFFGPGTRLTVL.